Described below is a single T cell receptor (beta chain) sequence and its context. This sample includes further DNA sequences coding for the same CDR3. This sample is part of a study of shared clonotypes between healthy human individuals. Study context: Donors had three CD4 naive, three CD4 memory, two CD8 naive and one CD8 memory plate apiece.

The CDR3 has 13 amino acids. V lost 1 base to trimming and J lost 4 bases, with 7 bases between them. From germline, CDR1 is LNHDA and CDR2 SQIVND (reference sequence). Several immunoSEQ 96-well plates shared each subset's DNA, each plate a replicate. Produced via immunoSEQ multiplex PCR; TCRdb's table is partial and in-frame only. The sample holds around 600,000 clones; less than 98% are singletons and the top ten take 0.045% to 0.07%. Sequencing was performed on naive CD4+ T cells sorted from blood. Documented subset: CD45RA+ positively selected. The rearrangement uses TRBV19 and TRBJ2-5; D tentatively reads TRBD1 or TRBD2 (6 bases each). This TCR came from a woman aged 25 to 39 in good health. The CDR3 is CASSIGGAETQYF. The DNA for the CDR3 is TGTGCCAGTAGTATAGGGGGGGCAGAGACCCAGTACTTC.